The 10 T cell receptor beta chains below all came from one sample that was sequenced in a study of blood T cell repertoires in COVID-19. Sequenced by immunoSEQ multiplex PCR; TCRdb stores in-frame clones only, minus some. Of about 170,000 clones detected, roughly four fifths appear once; the ten largest clones hold over 2.5%. The material sequenced was peripheral blood. The receptor set was obtained from a human donor with acute or convalescent COVID-19. The donor label of this sample is uncertain.

There are many counts of this clone. The chain links TRBV16 to TRBJ1-6, with D perhaps TRBD1 (6 bases). Trimming pared 0 bases from V and 0 bases from J, leaving 9 bases between. Germline loops: CDR1 KGHSY, CDR2 FQNENV. The CDR3 extends over 17 amino acids. In DNA, the CDR3 is TGTGCCAGCAGCCAATCAAGGGGGAGCTCCTATAATTCACCCCTCCACTTT. Its translation is CASSQSRGSSYNSPLHF.

The chain has TRBV5-6 and TRBJ2-1; D perhaps matches TRBD2 (5 bases). The V end was cut by 6 bases, the J end by 10 bases, with 26 bases between. This CDR3 comprises 16 residues. Germline V gene lookup returns CDR1 SGHDT and CDR2 YYEEEE. CDR3 nucleotide sequence: TGTGCCAGCAACCCTTATGACATTCTCCCCGAGCGGGAGCAGTTCTTC. It yields the protein CASNPYDILPEREQFF.

DNA for the CDR3: TGTGCCAGCAATCCCTCGGGACAGCCCTACGAGCAGTACTTC. Translating it yields CASNPSGQPYEQYF. V and J are TRBV6-5 and TRBJ2-7; 7 bases match TRBD1. V lost 7 bases and J lost 2; bases outside the gene matches: 8. CDR3 size: 14 residues. CDR1 and CDR2 from the germline V gene are MNHEY and SVGAGI.

J is TRBJ1-5 and V is TRBV5-5; D gene uncertain. Per germline, CDR1 SGHKS and CDR2 YYEKEE (reference sequence). The CDR3 extends over 13 amino acids. V was pared by 1 base and J by 1 base, with 3 bases between. CDR3 amino acids: CASSLSSNQPQHF. CDR3 in DNA: TGTGCCAGCAGCTTGAGCAGCAATCAGCCCCAGCATTTT. Full variable domain (missing parts from reference TRBV5-5 and TRBJ1-5): DAGVTQSPTHLIKTRGQQVTLRCSPISGHKSVSWYQQVLGQGPQFIFQYYEKEERGRGNFPDRFSARQFPNYSSELNVNALLLGDSALYLCASSLSSNQPQHFGDGTRLSIL.

This chain joins TRBV29-1 and TRBJ1-1; 8 bases map to TRBD1. With 6 bases clipped from V and 1 base from J, the junction kept 4 bases outside the gene matches. The germline V gene encodes CDR1 SQVTM and CDR2 ANQGSEA. The CDR3 extends over 13 amino acids. The chain's CDR3 is CSVRQGPNTEAFF. CDR3 DNA: TGCAGCGTCAGACAGGGGCCGAACACTGAAGCTTTCTTT.

The gene calls are TRBV30 and TRBJ1-1; TRBD1 matches at 10 bases. Germline CDR1 GTSNPN, CDR2 SVGIG (reference sequence). The CDR3 is made up of 14 amino acids. Losses at the gene ends were 3 bases for V and 10 bases for J; bases not matched to a gene: 11. In DNA form, the CDR3 reads TGTGCCTGGAGCCCCCGACAGGGGGCTAGAGGAGCTTTCTTT. This gives the protein CAWSPRQGARGAFF. The full variable domain, with the rest looked up from reference TRBV30 and TRBJ1-1, is SQTIHQWPATLVQPVGSPLSLECTVEGTSNPNLYWYRQAAGRGLQLLFYSVGIGQISSEVPQNLSASRPQDRQFILSSKKLLLSDSGFYLCAWSPRQGARGAFFGQGTRLTVV.

The chain employs TRBV6-5 and TRBJ2-3; 7 bases align to TRBD1. Germline V lookup: CDR1 MNHEY, CDR2 SVGAGI. The CDR3 contains 14 residues. The trim removed 10 bases at V and 5 bases at J, leaving 12 bases unmatched. CDR3 coding DNA: TGTGCCACCAAGGGGGCCTATGGGGGAGATACGCAGTATTTT. Translation: CATKGAYGGDTQYF.

The chain couples TRBV3-1 (or the pseudogene TRBV3-2) to TRBJ2-6, with D possibly matching TRBD1 (5 bases). From germline, CDR1 is LGHDT and CDR2 YNNKEL (reference sequence). The CDR3 length is 16 residues. Trimming stripped 4 bases from V and 0 bases from J, with 10 bases between. The CDR3 here is CASSLRTTSGANVLTF. CDR3 sequence (DNA): TGTGCCAGCAGCCTCCGGACAACCTCTGGGGCCAACGTCCTGACTTTC.

This rearrangement joins TRBV12-2 to TRBJ2-7; the table's D call of TRBD1 was not tested on the DNA. TRBV12-2 is labeled a pseudogene. The CDR3 has 18 residues. The DNA for the CDR3 is TGTGCAAGTCGCTTAGCGCTACGGGGACAGGGTTCGACCTACGAGCAGTACTTC. It yields the protein CASRLALRGQGSTYEQYF.

This CDR3 is CASSLGMDRKEAFF. In DNA, the CDR3 is TGCGCCAGCAGCTTGGGCATGGACAGGAAAGAAGCTTTCTTT. This chain uses TRBV5-1 with TRBJ1-1; 7 nucleotides agree with TRBD1. From germline, CDR1 is SGHRS and CDR2 YFSETQ. The CDR3 sequence is 14 residues long. The trim removed 0 bases at V and 8 bases at J, leaving 7 bases unmatched. The entire variable domain, with the rest obtained from reference TRBV5-1 and TRBJ1-1, is as follows: KAGVTQTPRYLIKTRGQQVTLSCSPISGHRSVSWYQQTPGQGLQFLFEYFSETQRNKGNFPGRFSGRQFSNSRSEMNVSTLELGDSALYLCASSLGMDRKEAFFGQGTRLTVV.